This T cell receptor (beta chain) was obtained from a study of radiotherapy plus CTLA-4 blockade in lung cancer (dated by TCRdb to the late 2010s). The study in broad terms: Among the enrolled patients, about 20% had an objective response, and 31% reached disease control.

The protocol used for the library was the immunoSEQ multiplex PCR assay. Drawn from immuneACCESS, this table holds only the in-frame rearrangements with V and J called that TCRdb kept. Clones are partly lost; checked studies trace under half to an unresolved V gene and leave the rest unexplained. The sample table records 40,000 to 45,000 clones; 77% of these occur just once. The ten biggest clones cover approximately 2.5% of the sample. The paper's findings and limits, for the study overall: TCR clones derived from tumors expanded in peripheral blood after treatment with radiotherapy and ipilimumab. Increased serum interferon-beta after radiation, together with early dynamic changes in blood T cell clones, were reported to be the strongest predictors of response.

In this study, focal radiation therapy paired with CTLA-4 blockade (ipilimumab) was tested in patients who had chemo-refractory metastatic non-small-cell lung cancer. As regards this clone: The clone's antigen remains unknown. Base-call qualities are not available, and no considerably larger clone is one nucleotide away.

This specimen was peripheral blood, taken from a patient treated with radiotherapy plus ipilimumab. The receptor was isolated from a human donor with non-small cell lung cancer whose response to radiotherapy plus ipilimumab could not be evaluated.

The sequenced DNA: TGCGCCAGCCAGGTGGTTCTAGCTCCTTGGGGCAATGAGCAGTTCTTC. It specifies CASQVVLAPWGNEQFF. Recombination joined TRBV23-1 with TRBJ2-1, and perhaps TRBD2 as D gene, on 5 matching bases. TRBV23-1 is an ORF, and what it does is uncertain. V gives up 8 bases and J gives up 6 bases, and the segment between their germline ends measures 23 bases. Taken from cysteine to phenylalanine, the CDR3 has 16 residues. Of the read, only the CDR3 DNA is kept; its 48 bases are in frame from base 1.